The T cell receptor beta chain described here comes from a study of blood T cell repertoires in COVID-19. Study details: Sites in the United States, Italy and Spain provided acute and convalescent COVID-19 samples.

This CDR3 is built from 13 residues. Germline assignment: CDR1 SQVTM and CDR2 ANQGSEA. J gave up 8 bases and V 1 base, and 5 bases lay outside the gene matches. Libraries were prepared by immunoSEQ multiplex PCR; TCRdb keeps only in-frame clonotypes and omits some of them. This sample has approximately 340,000 clones, with roughly 86% found just once. Enrolment of Seattle patients took place during active infection, and they were followed longitudinally. V gene TRBV29-1 combines with J gene TRBJ1-1; 9 bases align to TRBD1. Sequenced input: peripheral blood. The receptor was derived from a young man with COVID-19, enrolled during active disease. The CDR3 DNA follows: TGCAGCGTTGAAGGGACAGGGGCGGCCGAAGCTTTCTTT. This sequence encodes CSVEGTGAAEAFF. Drawing the rest from reference TRBV29-1 and TRBJ1-1, the complete variable domain is SAVISQKPSRDICQRGTSLTIQCQVDSQVTMMFWYRQQPGQSLTLIATANQGSEATYESGFVIDKFPISRPNLTFSTLTVSNMSPEDSSIYLCSVEGTGAAEAFFGQGTRLTVV.